Below, 5 T cell receptor beta chains from the same sample are listed, as sequenced in a study of T cell changes during pregnancy in multiple sclerosis. Data came from immunoSEQ multiplex PCR; TCRdb stores just in-frame clones and leaves some out. The data contain approximately 99,000 clones, 90% of them singletons. Sequences were derived from peripheral blood, sampled in the second trimester of pregnancy. The receptor set was obtained from a female donor in good health, enrolled as a control in a pregnancy study.

J is TRBJ1-1 and V is TRBV30; D not certain. The CDR3 extends over 11 amino acids. V was clipped by 8 bases and J by 4 bases, with 11 bases between them. Germline CDR1 reads GTSNPN; CDR2 reads SVGIG (reference sequence). CDR3 nucleotides: TGTGCCGGCGGAAGGAGCACTGAAGCTTTCTTT. Its protein product is CAGGRSTEAFF.

The gene calls are TRBV14 and TRBJ1-2; no clear D. The CDR3 contains 15 residues. Trimming shortened V by 4 bases and J by 2 bases, and 14 bases separated the two germline ends. CDR1 is SGHDN and CDR2 is FVKESK in the germline V gene. The CDR3: CASSPSTTGNYGYTF. The CDR3 DNA is TGTGCCAGCAGCCCATCCACGACGGGGAACTATGGCTACACCTTC.

V usage is TRBV27 and J usage is TRBJ2-7; 11 bases are shared with TRBD2. The CDR3 contains 15 residues. J was trimmed by 4 bases and V by 5 bases; bases with no gene match: 7. From germline, CDR1 is MNHEY and CDR2 SMNVEV (reference sequence). CDR3 loop: CASSPGLAGVYEQYF. The CDR3 nucleotides read TGTGCCAGCAGTCCAGGACTAGCGGGTGTATACGAGCAGTACTTC.

In this sample, this clone turned up once. CDR3 coding DNA: TGTGCCAGCAGTTTAGGGACAGGGGGCGTCTACGAGCAGTACTTC. It encodes CASSLGTGGVYEQYF. The chain joins TRBV28 to TRBJ2-7; TRBD1 aligns across 12 bases. The CDR3 contains 15 residues. J was trimmed by 3 bases and V by 2 bases; bases with no gene match: 2. Germline values: CDR1 MDHEN, CDR2 SYDVKM.

The chain recombines TRBV6-1 with TRBJ1-1; unclear D gene. V was shortened by 0 bases and J by 5 bases, with 25 bases between the two germline ends. This CDR3 is 19 amino acids long. The V gene's germline CDR1 is MNHNS and CDR2 SASEGT. The DNA of the CDR3 is TGTGCCAGCAGTGAAGCGCTTTCAGTCGTGCGGACTGGCACGACTGAAGCTTTCTTT. It translates to CASSEALSVVRTGTTEAFF.